The 14 T cell receptor beta chains given below trace back to one sample, sequenced in a study of CD8 T cells in ankylosing spondylitis. In TCRdb, the 5' RACE reads were re-called with MiXCR into one record per CDR3 protein. The data show roughly 200,000 distinct CDR3 sequences, 20% to 30% seen once. The sequencing input was blood, either unsorted or a sorted T cell fraction (not recorded which). The receptors originated from a male donor with ankylosing spondylitis or in good health (not recorded which).

The sample holds many counts of this clonotype. V and J are TRBV20-1 and TRBJ2-7; D is uncertain. CDR3 length equals 13 residues. V lost 3 bases and J lost 3, with 12 bases in between. Per germline, CDR1 DFQATT and CDR2 SNEGSKA (reference sequence). The CDR3 protein is CSASPGLVYEQYF. The CDR3 DNA reads as TGCAGTGCTAGCCCGGGCCTCGTCTACGAGCAGTACTTC.

The chain is built from TRBV20-1 and TRBJ2-5, with no clear D. The CDR3 consists of 16 residues. Germline CDR1 and CDR2: DFQATT and SNEGSKA (reference sequence). The V end was cut by 0 bases, the J end by 5 bases, with 19 bases between. DNA for the CDR3: TGCAGTGCTAGAGATTTCCCAGGACCGTCTGGGGAGACCCAGTACTTC. This gives the protein CSARDFPGPSGETQYF.

This clonotype has more than one count but fewer than ten. The chain carries TRBV18 and TRBJ1-5; tentative D call: TRBD1 (6 bases). Per the germline V gene, CDR1 is KGHSH and CDR2 is LQKENI. The CDR3 sequence is 15 residues long. Trimming left V 2 bases short and J 3 bases short, with 11 bases between. In DNA form, the CDR3 reads TGTGCCAGCTCACCAACTTGGGACACCAATCAGCCCCAGCATTTT. Its protein product is CASSPTWDTNQPQHF.

This clonotype was counted ten times or more. This chain links TRBV28 with TRBJ2-1; D unclear. Germline CDR1 is MDHEN and CDR2 is SYDVKM. Trimming took 1 base from V and 10 from J, leaving 17 bases between them. This CDR3 has 15 residues. CDR3 sequence (DNA): TGTGCCAGCAGTTTATACCCCACGAACAGCGACGAGCAGTTCTTC. It specifies CASSLYPTNSDEQFF.

This clonotype was observed a few times. The rearrangement links TRBV5-1 to TRBJ1-1; D is undetermined. Germline V lookup: CDR1 SGHRS, CDR2 YFSETQ. Deletions cut 3 bases from V and 4 bases from J, with 19 bases between. This CDR3 contains 16 residues. Written as DNA, the CDR3 is TGCGCCAGCAGCTCTCGGACGGACGGCGGGAGCACTGAAGCTTTCTTT. Translated: CASSSRTDGGSTEAFF. The full variable domain, rest sourced from reference TRBV5-1 and TRBJ1-1, is KAGVTQTPRYLIKTRGQQVTLSCSPISGHRSVSWYQQTPGQGLQFLFEYFSETQRNKGNFPGRFSGRQFSNSRSEMNVSTLELGDSALYLCASSSRTDGGSTEAFFGQGTRLTVV.

This clonotype was detected ten times or more. The rearrangement uses TRBV5-1 and TRBJ2-5; either TRBD1 or TRBD2 may supply D (6 bases each). Between the trimmed V and J ends, which lost 4 bases and 5 bases, there was a span of 15 bases. CDR3 size: 14 residues. Germline loops: CDR1 SGHRS, CDR2 YFSETQ. DNA of the CDR3: TGCGCCAGCAGCCCTGGGGGGCTCGGGGAGACCCAGTACTTC. Protein: CASSPGGLGETQYF.

J is TRBJ2-3 and V is TRBV6-5; either TRBD1 or TRBD2 may fit D (5 bases each). Germline V gene lookup returns CDR1 MNHEY and CDR2 SVGAGI. Trimming pared 2 bases from V and 2 bases from J, leaving 11 bases between. This CDR3 has 15 amino acids. The CDR3 loop is CASSYRDLYTDTQYF. The CDR3 DNA follows: TGTGCCAGCAGTTACAGGGACCTCTACACAGATACGCAGTATTTT.

This clonotype was picked up a small number of times. The J gene is TRBJ1-1, the V gene TRBV10-3; 9 nucleotides line up with TRBD1. Losses at the gene ends were 3 bases for V and 7 bases for J; bases not matched to a gene: 9. CDR1 and CDR2 (germline): ENHRY, SYGVKD. This CDR3 has 15 residues. In DNA form, the CDR3 reads TGTGCCATCAGTGATCCGGGACAGGGAGTCGGTGAAGCTTTCTTT. Amino acids: CAISDPGQGVGEAFF.

This chain links TRBV7-2 with TRBJ2-1; TRBD2 matches 9 bases. Germline values: CDR1 SGHTA, CDR2 FQGNSA. The J segment lost 15 bases and the V segment lost 5 bases, leaving 8 bases of the junction unmatched. The CDR3 covers 12 residues. CDR3 sequence: CASSLTSGQRFF. The CDR3 DNA follows: TGTGCCAGCAGCCTTACTAGCGGGCAAAGGTTCTTC.

V usage is TRBV9 and J usage is TRBJ2-3, with 9 nucleotides matching TRBD2. The J segment lost 3 bases and the V segment lost 2 bases, leaving 4 bases of the junction unmatched. Germline V lookup: CDR1 SGDLS, CDR2 YYNGEE. The CDR3 spans 15 residues. CDR3 sequence (DNA): TGTGCCAGCAGCGTTAGCGGGAGTGGTACAGATACGCAGTATTTT. It codes for CASSVSGSGTDTQYF.

This clonotype has a count of ten or more. CDR3 amino acids: CASSSSGTPLQETQYF. The CDR3 DNA reads TGTGCCAGCAGCTCGTCCGGGACACCTTTACAAGAGACCCAGTACTTC. This sequence joins TRBV7-9 and TRBJ2-5; tentatively, D is TRBD1 (6 bases). Trimming shortened V by 4 bases and J by 2 bases, and 17 bases separated the two germline ends. CDR3 length equals 16 residues. Germline V gives CDR1 SEHNR, CDR2 FQNEAQ (reference sequence).

At least ten counts were recorded for this clonotype. The genes are TRBV6-2 or TRBV6-3 and TRBJ2-1, with D unresolved. In germline, CDR1 is MNHEY, CDR2 SVGEGT. The CDR3 length is 15 residues. Deletions cut 2 bases from V and 0 bases from J, with 8 bases between. The CDR3, as DNA: TGTGCCAGCAGTTACGACGTGAGCTCCTACAATGAGCAGTTCTTC. Its protein product is CASSYDVSSYNEQFF.

This clonotype came up many times. This chain joins TRBV5-8 and TRBJ2-7, with no clear D. Trimming cost V 2 bases and J 7 bases, with 10 bases left between them. Looked up from germline, CDR1 is SGHTS and CDR2 is YDEGEE. The CDR3 extends over 12 amino acids. This CDR3 reads CASSFLTREQYF. The DNA of the CDR3 is TGTGCCAGCAGCTTTCTAACCCGGGAGCAGTACTTC.

This clonotype was recorded a few times. Written as DNA, the CDR3 is TGTGCCAGCAGTGGGGGCCCAGGCCAGCAAGAGACCCAGTACTTC. Amino acid sequence: CASSGGPGQQETQYF. J is TRBJ2-5 and V is TRBV28; perhaps TRBD1 as D (6 bases). The germline gives CDR1 MDHEN, CDR2 SYDVKM. Trimming removed 5 bases from V and 2 bases from J, with 15 bases in between. The CDR3 contains 15 residues. The full variable domain, with the rest looked up from reference TRBV28 and TRBJ2-5, is DVKVTQSSRYLVKRTGEKVFLECVQDMDHENMFWYRQDPGLGLRLIYFSYDVKMKEKGDIPEGYSVSREKKERFSLILESASTNQTSMYLCASSGGPGQQETQYFGPGTRLLVL.